The source of this T cell receptor (beta chain) is a study of shared clonotypes between healthy human individuals. Looking at the study overall: Three CD4 naive, three CD4 memory, two CD8 naive and one CD8 memory plate were used per donor.

Naive CD8 cells lacked CD45RO, underwent positive selection for CCR7 and left out terminally differentiated effector memory CD45RA+ cells. The study enrolled healthy HIV-negative adults without recent acute infections or vaccinations as donors. Those who donated, Caucasian adults without exception, all lived in Nashville, Tennessee. Notes on this clone: Antigen specificity is unknown.

General observations from the study: About 5.2% was the fraction of naive CD4 clonotypes found shared across a handful of donors.

Profiling relied on immunoSEQ multiplex PCR, and the TCRdb table lists in-frame clones only, not all of them. Of about 2.1 million clones listed, roughly 91% are singletons. The receptor comes from a man aged 18 to 29 in good health. Some clones in this sample may be carry-over from other donors' samples. Specimen: naive CD8+ T cells from PBMCs.

CDR3 residues: CASSLGSGGRGQPLDIQYF. The CDR3 nucleotides read TGTGCCAGCAGCTTAGGTAGTGGGGGACGGGGACAGCCCCTAGACATTCAGTACTTC. This sequence joins TRBV11-2 and TRBJ2-4; 7 bases agree with TRBD1. V lost 1 base, J lost 8 bases, and 20 bases stayed unmatched. CDR3 length: 19 amino acids. Germline CDR1 is SGHAT and CDR2 is FQNNGV.